The 11 T cell receptor beta chains below all came from one sample that was sequenced in a study of T cell responses to AZD1222 COVID-19 vaccine. Only in-frame clones appear in the TCRdb table, and some are missing; sequencing was by immunoSEQ multiplex PCR. The sample lists some 100,000 clones, more than 75% seen once, with roughly an eighth in the top ten. The material was peripheral blood, obtained on day 0 of AZD1222 vaccination. Every receptor here comes from an adult in good health.

The sample holds one count of this clone. The rearrangement links TRBV5-6 to TRBJ1-3; no clear D gene. Germline-derived CDR1 and CDR2 are SGHDT and YYEEEE. The CDR3 is 14 residues long. V gave up 1 base and J gave up 4 bases, with 9 bases separating them. The CDR3 reads CASSLKGGGNTIYF. CDR3 DNA sequence: TGTGCCAGCAGCTTGAAAGGCGGAGGAAACACCATATATTTT.

The chain uses TRBV28 and TRBJ1-5; 8 positions match TRBD1. This CDR3 is built from 20 residues. CDR1 is MDHEN, CDR2 SYDVKM, per germline. V shed 1 base and J 0 bases; nucleotides not matched to a gene: 14. CDR3 residues: CASSLSMETGDPYSNQPQHF. CDR3 DNA sequence: TGTGCCAGCAGTTTATCTATGGAGACAGGGGACCCTTATAGCAATCAGCCCCAGCATTTT. Supplemented by reference TRBV28 and TRBJ1-5, the full variable domain reads DVKVTQSSRYLVKRTGEKVFLECVQDMDHENMFWYRQDPGLGLRLIYFSYDVKMKEKGDIPEGYSVSREKKERFSLILESASTNQTSMYLCASSLSMETGDPYSNQPQHFGDGTRLSIL.

This chain joins TRBV18 and TRBJ2-7; 9 bases line up with TRBD1. The CDR3 has 17 amino acids. V dropped 6 bases and J dropped 2; count of bases not matched to a gene: 14. In germline, CDR1 is KGHSH, CDR2 LQKENI. Here the CDR3 DNA reads TGTGCCAGCTCCCCATTAGCCGCCGGGACAGGGACCTACGAGCAGTACTTC. Protein: CASSPLAAGTGTYEQYF.

The rearrangement joins TRBV7-3 to TRBJ2-2; 10 nucleotides agree with TRBD1. V trimming: 4 bases; J trimming: 4 bases; junction bases outside the gene matches: 3. The CDR3 contains 15 residues. CDR1 and CDR2 (germline): SGHTA, FQGTGA. This chain's CDR3 is CASSSRQGATGELFF. In DNA, the CDR3 is TGTGCCAGCAGCTCGCGACAGGGGGCCACCGGGGAGCTGTTTTTT.

This clone was picked up one time. This rearrangement joins TRBV5-1 to TRBJ2-7; 7 bases agree with TRBD1. The CDR3 extends over 14 amino acids. V shed 2 bases and J 6 bases; nucleotides not matched to a gene: 8. CDR1 and CDR2 from the germline V gene are SGHRS and YFSETQ. The CDR3 region is CASSLGTTGREQYF. The DNA of the CDR3 is TGCGCCAGCAGCTTAGGAACGACAGGGCGCGAGCAGTACTTC.

This clone was seen only once. The rearrangement uses TRBV2 and TRBJ1-6; no clear D. There are 15 residues in the CDR3. The V and J ends lost 8 bases and 1 base respectively, with 12 bases between them. The germline V gene encodes CDR1 SNHLY and CDR2 FYNNEI. CDR3 sequence (DNA): TGTGCCAGCGGCAGCTTAAGTTCCTATAATTCACCCCTCCACTTT. This translates into CASGSLSSYNSPLHF.

The rearrangement uses TRBV19 and TRBJ2-1; tentatively, D is TRBD1 (5 bases). This CDR3 is built from 16 residues. The V end lost 3 bases, the J end lost 4 bases, and 16 bases lay between the germline ends. Per the germline V gene, CDR1 is LNHDA and CDR2 is SQIVND (reference sequence). CDR3 in amino acids: CASSIMGGRDYNEQFF. The CDR3 nucleotides read TGTGCCAGTAGTATTATGGGCGGCAGGGATTACAATGAGCAGTTCTTC.

The V call is TRBV5-4, the J call TRBJ1-6; no firm D call. The CDR3 totals 15 residues. Germline V gene lookup returns CDR1 SGHNT and CDR2 YYREEE (reference sequence). Trimming left V 0 bases short and J 7 bases short, with 11 bases between. CDR3 DNA: TGTGCCAGCAGCTTGGCCGCGGTTGGGAATTCACCCCTCCACTTT. It yields the protein CASSLAAVGNSPLHF. Supplemented by reference TRBV5-4 and TRBJ1-6, the full variable domain reads ETGVTQSPTHLIKTRGQQVTLRCSSQSGHNTVSWYQQALGQGPQFIFQYYREEENGRGNFPPRFSGLQFPNYSSELNVNALELDDSALYLCASSLAAVGNSPLHFGNGTRLTVT.

V usage is TRBV2 and J usage is TRBJ1-3; a weak D match, TRBD1 (6 bases). In germline, CDR1 is SNHLY, CDR2 FYNNEI. CDR3 size: 16 residues. V was shortened by 2 bases and J by 0 bases, with 11 bases between the two germline ends. The CDR3 sequence: CASSEQGQISGNTIYF. The CDR3 region has the DNA TGTGCCAGCAGTGAACAGGGACAAATCTCTGGAAACACCATATATTTT. Full variable domain (outside the CDR3, taken from reference TRBV2 and TRBJ1-3): EPEVTQTPSHQVTQMGQEVILRCVPISNHLYFYWYRQILGQKVEFLVSFYNNEISEKSEIFDDQFSVERPDGSNFTLKIRSTKLEDSAMYFCASSEQGQISGNTIYFGEGSWLTVV.

CDR3 residues: CATSDPLAGGPDTQYF. The CDR3 nucleotides are TGTGCCACCAGTGACCCCCTAGCGGGAGGGCCAGATACGCAGTATTTT. The chain links TRBV24-1 to TRBJ2-3; 12 positions match TRBD2. After removal of 4 bases from V and 4 bases from J, the junction contained 5 bases not matched to a gene. Germline V gives CDR1 KGHDR, CDR2 SFDVKD. The CDR3 is made up of 16 amino acids.

In DNA, the CDR3 is TGTGCCACCAGTGATTCCCGTAGCGGGAGGAGCGGCGAGCAGTACTTC. It translates to CATSDSRSGRSGEQYF. The chain carries TRBV24-1 and TRBJ2-7; the match to TRBD2 covers 10 bases. From germline, CDR1 is KGHDR and CDR2 SFDVKD. The CDR3 sequence is 16 residues long. The junction had 9 bases not matched to a gene; V was cut back by 2 bases and J by 6 bases.